The subject of this entry is one T cell receptor beta chain. This specimen belongs to a study of blood T cell repertoires in COVID-19. The authors' processing: Nucleated cell number was recorded as an estimate derived from reference gene primer amplification. The repertoire was sequenced with immunoSEQ multiplex PCR; TCRdb's copy has only in-frame clones and lacks some. The V and J calls and the clone size are those of that table, but D and trimming were determined from the DNA. Among 250,000 or so clones listed, 84% were seen once. V lost 1 base and J 0 bases, leaving 9 bases between the germline ends. Per the germline V gene, CDR1 is MGHRA and CDR2 is YSYEKL. The CDR3 has 15 amino acids.

The source material was peripheral blood. The chain combines TRBV4-1 with TRBJ1-1; D remains ambiguous. The sequence came from a woman aged 40 to 49 who had recovered from COVID-19. Here the CDR3 DNA reads TGCGCCAGCAGCCAAGCGAGCACCTTGAACACTGAAGCTTTCTTT. This codes for CASSQASTLNTEAFF.